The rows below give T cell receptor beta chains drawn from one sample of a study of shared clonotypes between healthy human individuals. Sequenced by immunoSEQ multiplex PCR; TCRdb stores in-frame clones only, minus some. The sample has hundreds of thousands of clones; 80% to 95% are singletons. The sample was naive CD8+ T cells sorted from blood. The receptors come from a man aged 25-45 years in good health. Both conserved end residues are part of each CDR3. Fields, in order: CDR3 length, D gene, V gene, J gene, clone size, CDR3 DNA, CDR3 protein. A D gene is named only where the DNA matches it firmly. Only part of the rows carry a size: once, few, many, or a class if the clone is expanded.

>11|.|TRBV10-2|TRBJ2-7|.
TGCGCCAGCGCTAAGGCCTACGAGCAGTACTTC
CASAKAYEQYF
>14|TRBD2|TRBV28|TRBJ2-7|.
TGTGCCAGCAACACGGGAGGGCCGGCATACGAGCAGTACTTC
CASNTGGPAYEQYF
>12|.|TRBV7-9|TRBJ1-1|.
TGTGCCAGCAGCCCAAGGGCGGCTGAAGCTTTCTTT
CASSPRAAEAFF
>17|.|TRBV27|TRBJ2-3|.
TGTGCCAGCAGTCCCCTGGAACAGGGATGGGGCACAGATACGCAGTATTTT
CASSPLEQGWGTDTQYF
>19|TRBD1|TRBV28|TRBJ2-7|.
TGTGCCAGCAGTTTACAGATCACCGGGACAGGAACCTTCTCCTACGAGCAGTACTTC
CASSLQITGTGTFSYEQYF
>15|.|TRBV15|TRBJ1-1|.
TGTGCCACCAGCGGTACACCGCTGATCGACACTGAAGCTTTCTTT
CATSGTPLIDTEAFF
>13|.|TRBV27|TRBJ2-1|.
TGTGCCAGCAGTCTAAGGAGGTTATATGAGCAGTTCTTC
CASSLRRLYEQFF
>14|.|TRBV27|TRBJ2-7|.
TGTGCCAGCAGTTCCCGTGGGGCCAGCTACGAGCAGTACTTC
CASSSRGASYEQYF
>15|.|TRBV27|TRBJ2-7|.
TGTGCCAGCAGTTTCGCCGGGGACGGGTCCTACGAGCAGTACTTC
CASSFAGDGSYEQYF
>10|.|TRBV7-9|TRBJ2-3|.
TGTGCCAGCAGAGTAGATACGCAGTATTTT
CASRVDTQYF
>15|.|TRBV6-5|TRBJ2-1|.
TGTGCCAGCAGCCCGGAAACAGGTACCTACAATGAGCAGTTCTTC
CASSPETGTYNEQFF
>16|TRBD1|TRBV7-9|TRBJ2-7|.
TGTGCCAGCAGCCTTACGACGGGACAGGGTATATACGAGCAGTACTTC
CASSLTTGQGIYEQYF
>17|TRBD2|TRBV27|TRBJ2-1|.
TGTGCCAGCACAGGACTAGCGGGAGGTGTAGGTTACAATGAGCAGTTCTTC
CASTGLAGGVGYNEQFF
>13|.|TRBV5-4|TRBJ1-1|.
TGTGCCAGCACCTCAAGGGGGGGGTCTGAAGCTTTCTTT
CASTSRGGSEAFF
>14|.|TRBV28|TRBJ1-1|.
TGTGCCAGCAGTCTCGGACCCGGGGGAACTGAAGCTTTCTTT
CASSLGPGGTEAFF
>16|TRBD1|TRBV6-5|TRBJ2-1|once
TGTGCCAGCAGTTTTGGGGCTGGGACAGGGTACAATGAGCAGTTCTTC
CASSFGAGTGYNEQFF
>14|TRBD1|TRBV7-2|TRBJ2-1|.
TGTGCCAGCACCAAAGGGACAGGGTGGGGTGAGCAGTTCTTC
CASTKGTGWGEQFF